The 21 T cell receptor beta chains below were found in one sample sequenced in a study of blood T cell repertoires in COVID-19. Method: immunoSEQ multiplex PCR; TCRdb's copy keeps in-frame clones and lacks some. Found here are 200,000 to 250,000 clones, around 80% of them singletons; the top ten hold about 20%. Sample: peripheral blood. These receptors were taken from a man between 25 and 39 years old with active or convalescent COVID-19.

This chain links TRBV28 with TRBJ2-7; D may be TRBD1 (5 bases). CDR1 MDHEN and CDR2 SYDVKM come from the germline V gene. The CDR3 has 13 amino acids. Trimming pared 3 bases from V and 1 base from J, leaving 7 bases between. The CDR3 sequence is CASSLQGSYEQYF. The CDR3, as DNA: TGTGCCAGCAGTTTGCAGGGTTCCTACGAGCAGTACTTC.

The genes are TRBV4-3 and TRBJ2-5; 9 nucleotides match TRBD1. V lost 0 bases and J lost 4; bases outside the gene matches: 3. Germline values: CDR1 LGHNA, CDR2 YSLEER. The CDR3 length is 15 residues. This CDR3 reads CASSQELDRGETQYF. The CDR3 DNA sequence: TGCGCCAGCAGCCAAGAGTTGGACAGGGGAGAGACCCAGTACTTC.

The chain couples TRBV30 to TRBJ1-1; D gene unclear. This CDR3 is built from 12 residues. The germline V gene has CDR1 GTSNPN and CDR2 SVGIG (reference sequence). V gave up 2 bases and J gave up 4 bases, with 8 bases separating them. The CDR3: CAWSYTSTEAFF. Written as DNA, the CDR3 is TGTGCCTGGAGTTACACATCCACTGAAGCTTTCTTT.

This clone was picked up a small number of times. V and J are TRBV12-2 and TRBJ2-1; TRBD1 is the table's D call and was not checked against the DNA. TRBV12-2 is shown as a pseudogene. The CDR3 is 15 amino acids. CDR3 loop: CTRHPQPVSHNEQFF. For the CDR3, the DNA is TGTACCCGCCACCCACAGCCCGTAAGTCACAATGAGCAGTTCTTC.

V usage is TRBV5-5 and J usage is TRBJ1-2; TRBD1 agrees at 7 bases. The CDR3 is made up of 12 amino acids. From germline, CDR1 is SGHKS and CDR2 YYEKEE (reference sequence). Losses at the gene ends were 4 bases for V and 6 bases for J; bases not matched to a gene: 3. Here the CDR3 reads CASSLDRDGYTF. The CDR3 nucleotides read TGTGCCAGCAGCCTAGACAGGGATGGCTACACCTTC.

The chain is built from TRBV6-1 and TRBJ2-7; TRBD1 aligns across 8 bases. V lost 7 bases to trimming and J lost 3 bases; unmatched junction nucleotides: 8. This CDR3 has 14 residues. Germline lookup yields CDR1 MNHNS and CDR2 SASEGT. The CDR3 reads CASTPGTGVYEQYF. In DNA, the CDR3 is TGTGCCAGCACCCCCGGGACAGGAGTCTACGAGCAGTACTTC.

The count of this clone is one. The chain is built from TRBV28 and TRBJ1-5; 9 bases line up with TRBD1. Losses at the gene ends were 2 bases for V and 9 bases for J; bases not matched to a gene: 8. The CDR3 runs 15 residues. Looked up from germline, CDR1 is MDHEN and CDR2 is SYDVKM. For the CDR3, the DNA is TGTGCCAGCAGTTTAGGGGTTACAGGGGGCTCGCCCCAGCATTTT. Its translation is CASSLGVTGGSPQHF.

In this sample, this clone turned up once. CDR3 in amino acids: CASSLQSAGADTQYF. DNA of the CDR3: TGCGCCAGCAGCTTGCAGTCCGCGGGAGCAGATACGCAGTATTTT. The chain recombines TRBV5-1 with TRBJ2-3; 7 bases match TRBD2. J was trimmed by 4 bases and V by 1 base; bases with no gene match: 6. CDR3 size: 15 residues. In germline, CDR1 is SGHRS, CDR2 YFSETQ.

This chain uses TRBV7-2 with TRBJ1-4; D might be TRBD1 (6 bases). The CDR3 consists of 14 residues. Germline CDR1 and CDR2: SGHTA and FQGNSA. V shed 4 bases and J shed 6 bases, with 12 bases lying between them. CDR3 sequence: CASSSQGKDEKLFF. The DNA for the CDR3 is TGTGCCAGCAGCTCGCAGGGGAAGGATGAAAAACTGTTTTTT.

CDR3 protein: CAGRQAKETQYF. Written as DNA, the CDR3 is TGTGCCGGGCGTCAGGCGAAAGAGACCCAGTACTTC. The genes are TRBV30 and TRBJ2-5, with D uncertain. The V end lost 8 bases, the J end lost 3 bases, and 13 bases lay between the germline ends. The CDR3 consists of 12 residues. Germline loops: CDR1 GTSNPN, CDR2 SVGIG (reference sequence).

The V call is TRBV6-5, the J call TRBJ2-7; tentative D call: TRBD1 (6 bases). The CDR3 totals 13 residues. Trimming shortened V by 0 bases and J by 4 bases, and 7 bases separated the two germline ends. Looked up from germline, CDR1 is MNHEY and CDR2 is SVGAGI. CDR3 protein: CASSYSQGYEQYF. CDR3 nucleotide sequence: TGTGCCAGCAGTTACTCTCAGGGGTACGAGCAGTACTTC.

The CDR3 nucleotides read TGCGCCAGCAGCCAAGATGCGGGGGCACAGCCCCAGCATTTT. Encoded protein: CASSQDAGAQPQHF. The rearrangement uses TRBV4-3 and TRBJ1-5; maybe TRBD1 (6 bases). Germline V gene lookup returns CDR1 LGHNA and CDR2 YSLEER. This CDR3 spans 14 amino acids. V lost 0 bases and J lost 7, with 10 bases in between.

The CDR3, as DNA: TGTGCCAGCAGCCAGCGGGCGCACGAGCAGTACTTC. This gives the protein CASSQRAHEQYF. The J gene is TRBJ2-7, the V gene TRBV7-9, with D maybe TRBD2 (6 bases). Germline CDR1 and CDR2: SEHNR and FQNEAQ (reference sequence). V lost 5 bases and J 5 bases, leaving 10 bases between the germline ends. The CDR3 loop spans 12 amino acids.

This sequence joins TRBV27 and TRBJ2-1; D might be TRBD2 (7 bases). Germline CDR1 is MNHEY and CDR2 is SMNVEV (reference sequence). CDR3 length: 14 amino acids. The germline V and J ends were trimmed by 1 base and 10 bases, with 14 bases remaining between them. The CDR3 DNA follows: TGTGCCAGCAGTTTATGGGGGGGCCCCGGGGAGCAGTTCTTC. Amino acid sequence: CASSLWGGPGEQFF.

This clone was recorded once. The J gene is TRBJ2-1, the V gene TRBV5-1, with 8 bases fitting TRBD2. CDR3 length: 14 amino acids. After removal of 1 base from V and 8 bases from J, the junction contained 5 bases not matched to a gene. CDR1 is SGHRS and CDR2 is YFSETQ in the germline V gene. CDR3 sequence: CASSLSGSRDEQFF. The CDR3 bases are TGCGCCAGCAGCTTGAGCGGGAGTCGGGATGAGCAGTTCTTC.

The chain's CDR3 is CASSQGSYEQYF. The CDR3 DNA follows: TGTGCCAGCAGTCAGGGTTCCTACGAGCAGTACTTC. The rearrangement links TRBV12-3 or TRBV12-4 to TRBJ2-7, with D possibly being TRBD1 (5 bases). V lost 5 bases, J lost 1 base, and 6 bases lay in between. The CDR3 length is 12 residues.

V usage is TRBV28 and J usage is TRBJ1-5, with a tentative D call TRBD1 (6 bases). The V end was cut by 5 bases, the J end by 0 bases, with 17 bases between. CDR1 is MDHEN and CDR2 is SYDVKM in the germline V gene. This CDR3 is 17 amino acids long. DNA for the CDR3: TGTGCCAGCAGTGGTAAGACAGGATTATATAGCAATCAGCCCCAGCATTTT. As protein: CASSGKTGLYSNQPQHF.

This chain's CDR3 is CASSDDGGARGELFF. CDR3 bases: TGTGCCAGCAGCGATGACGGGGGGGCCCGAGGGGAGCTGTTTTTT. The chain links TRBV9 to TRBJ2-2; 8 nucleotides line up with TRBD2. Unmatched junction bases numbered 9, after V lost 3 bases and J lost 8 bases. The CDR3 runs to 15 residues. Germline-derived CDR1 and CDR2 are SGDLS and YYNGEE.

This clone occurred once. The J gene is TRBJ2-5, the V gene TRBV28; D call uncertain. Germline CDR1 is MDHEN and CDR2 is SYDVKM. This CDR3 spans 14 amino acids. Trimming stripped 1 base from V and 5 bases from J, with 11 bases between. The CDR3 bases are TGTGCCAGCAGTTTATTTGCCCTCAGGGAGACCCAGTACTTC. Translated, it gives CASSLFALRETQYF.

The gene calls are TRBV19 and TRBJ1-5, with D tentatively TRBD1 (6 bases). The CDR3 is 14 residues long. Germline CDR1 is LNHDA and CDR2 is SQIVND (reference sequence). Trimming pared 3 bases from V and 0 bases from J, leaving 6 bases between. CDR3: CASSMTGSNQPQHF. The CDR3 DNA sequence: TGTGCCAGTAGTATGACAGGTAGCAATCAGCCCCAGCATTTT. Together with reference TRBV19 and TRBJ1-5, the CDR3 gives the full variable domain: DGGITQSPKYLFRKEGQNVTLSCEQNLNHDAMYWYRQDPGQGLRLIYYSQIVNDFQKGDIAEGYSVSREKKESFPLTVTSAQKNPTAFYLCASSMTGSNQPQHFGDGTRLSIL.

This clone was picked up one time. CDR3 loop: CASSLTLITGRKSTDTQYF. The CDR3 DNA is TGTGCCAGCAGCCTCACTCTCATCACAGGACGGAAAAGCACAGATACGCAGTATTTT. The J gene is TRBJ2-3, the V gene TRBV2, with a tentative D call TRBD1 (5 bases). Trimming removed 6 bases from V and 0 bases from J, with 25 bases in between. This CDR3 has 19 amino acids. Germline lookup yields CDR1 SNHLY and CDR2 FYNNEI.